Each of the 11 T cell receptor beta chains below was sequenced from the same sample in a study of cytomegalovirus exposure and HLA in healthy donors. The PCR had 60 Vbeta and 13 Jbeta primers. Assay: immunoSEQ multiplex PCR; the TCRdb copy retains only in-frame clones and omits some. This sample has 200,000 or so clones; about four fifths occur once, and the top ten carry around 0.25%. Sequenced: PBMCs. All receptors come from a boy between 10 and 17 years old in good health and CMV-seronegative.

This chain uses TRBV18 with TRBJ2-7, with TRBD2 identical over 7 bases. CDR3 length: 15 residues. V lost 0 bases and J lost 0; bases outside the gene matches: 2. From germline, CDR1 is KGHSH and CDR2 LQKENI. The CDR3 sequence is CASSPPGGSSYEQYF. CDR3 sequence (DNA): TGTGCCAGCTCACCACCAGGCGGGAGCTCCTACGAGCAGTACTTC.

The gene calls are TRBV28 and TRBJ1-2, with D possibly TRBD1 on 5 matching bases. The V gene's germline CDR1 is MDHEN and CDR2 SYDVKM. The V end was cut by 6 bases, the J end by 4 bases, with 12 bases between. The CDR3 has 13 residues. The CDR3 region is CASRPQGVYGYTF. CDR3 coding DNA: TGTGCCAGCAGACCCCAGGGTGTCTATGGCTACACCTTC.

The gene calls are TRBV19 and TRBJ2-2, with D perhaps TRBD1 (5 bases). The germline gives CDR1 LNHDA, CDR2 SQIVND (reference sequence). This CDR3 comprises 12 residues. The V and J ends lost 9 bases and 4 bases respectively, with 9 bases between them. The CDR3, as DNA: TGTGCCAGCAGACAGTCCACCGGGGAGCTGTTTTTT. Protein sequence: CASRQSTGELFF.

The V and J genes are TRBV9 and TRBJ2-7; D is perhaps TRBD2 (6 bases). Between the trimmed V and J ends, which lost 3 bases and 2 bases, there was a span of 15 bases. The CDR3 has 15 residues. The V gene's germline CDR1 is SGDLS and CDR2 YYNGEE. CDR3 in amino acids: CASSDLGRPPYEQYF. CDR3 nucleotides: TGTGCCAGCAGCGACCTGGGGAGGCCGCCCTACGAGCAGTACTTC.

The V call is TRBV5-5, the J call TRBJ2-5; no definite D call. The assigned J gene may be wrong: the sequence end matches TRBJ2-7 better. CDR1 is SGHKS, CDR2 YYEKEE, per germline (reference sequence). The CDR3 has 12 residues. The CDR3 nucleotides are TGTGCCAGCACCGACTCACCCTACGAGCAGTACTTC. This translates into CASTDSPYEQYF.

The J gene is TRBJ1-5, the V gene TRBV9, with D uncertain. The germline V gene encodes CDR1 SGDLS and CDR2 YYNGEE. V was clipped by 7 bases and J by 6 bases, with 14 bases between them. This CDR3 contains 13 residues. CDR3 residues: CASSDGGRQPQHF. CDR3 sequence (DNA): TGTGCCAGCTCGGACGGAGGACGTCAGCCCCAGCATTTT.

The chain carries TRBV5-4 and TRBJ2-7; D perhaps matches TRBD2 (6 bases). The CDR3 has 16 residues. Germline-derived CDR1 and CDR2 are SGHNT and YYREEE (reference sequence). The ends were cut back, 2 bases at V and 0 bases at J, with 15 bases in the middle. In DNA, the CDR3 is TGTGCCAGCAGCTTAGGTGGGGCGGGACTCTCCTACGAGCAGTACTTC. This translates into CASSLGGAGLSYEQYF. The full variable domain, completed using reference TRBV5-4 and TRBJ2-7, is ETGVTQSPTHLIKTRGQQVTLRCSSQSGHNTVSWYQQALGQGPQFIFQYYREEENGRGNFPPRFSGLQFPNYSSELNVNALELDDSALYLCASSLGGAGLSYEQYFGPGTRLTVT.

The rearrangement joins TRBV12-5 to TRBJ2-2; D remains unclear. Germline loops: CDR1 LGHNT, CDR2 FRNRAP. Trimming removed 1 base at V and 7 bases at J, with 7 bases between. This CDR3 is built from 13 residues. DNA for the CDR3: TGTGCTAGTGGTTTGGCCCCTTACGGGGAGCTGTTTTTT. Its translation: CASGLAPYGELFF.

J is TRBJ2-7 and V is TRBV15; possible D gene TRBD2, 6 bases. CDR1 and CDR2 (germline): LNHNV, YYDKDF (reference sequence). Trimming stripped 4 bases from V and 2 bases from J, with 21 bases between. The CDR3 spans 17 residues. CDR3 DNA sequence: TGTGCCACCAGCACCACAAGGGACGGGGGAGCCCCCTACGAGCAGTACTTC. This translates into CATSTTRDGGAPYEQYF. Full variable domain (remainder filled in from reference TRBV15 and TRBJ2-7): DAMVIQNPRYQVTQFGKPVTLSCSQTLNHNVMYWYQQKSSQAPKLLFHYYDKDFNNEADTPDNFQSRRPNTSFCFLDIRSPGLGDTAMYLCATSTTRDGGAPYEQYFGPGTRLTVT.

The chain employs TRBV4-1 and TRBJ2-7, with 8 bases identical to TRBD2. Losses at the gene ends were 1 base for V and 5 bases for J; bases not matched to a gene: 1. The CDR3 extends over 13 amino acids. The germline CDR1 and CDR2 sequences are MGHRA and YSYEKL. CDR3 nucleotide sequence: TGCGCCAGCAGCCAAGGCGGGGGGAACGAGCAGTACTTC. Encoded protein: CASSQGGGNEQYF.

The V call is TRBV7-2, the J call TRBJ1-2; D is ambiguous. This CDR3 region has 11 residues. From germline, CDR1 is SGHTA and CDR2 FQGNSA. Between the trimmed V and J ends, which lost 4 bases and 7 bases, there was a span of 7 bases. The CDR3 DNA is TGTGCCAGCAGCTCAGGCCTTGGCTACACCTTC. It is translated as CASSSGLGYTF.